This T cell receptor (beta chain) was identified during a study of T-cell reconstitution after alpha-beta-depleted transplantation in children. Study outcomes and limitations: T cells produced anew were the main source of T-cell counts and diversity one year after transplant. Diversity of TCRbeta at day 60 was high in some patients, arising from surviving recipient T cells and thymic progenitors. Expanded graft clones, several hundred of them, were reportedly the source of alpha-beta T cells about two months after transplant.

The TCRbeta library was prepared with unique molecular identifiers. TCRdb recomputed calls from the PCR reads with MiXCR, one row per CDR3 protein. The repertoire holds 500,000 to 750,000 distinct CDR3 sequences, with approximately 30% as singletons. This clonotype has a handful of counts. Antigen unknown. This sample comprised PBMCs, obtained before TCRalphabeta/CD19-depleted stem cell transplant. This TCR was sampled from a boy under two years old with Wiskott-Aldrich syndrome, due to receive a stem cell transplant.

The CDR3, as DNA: TGTGCCAGCAGCAGACGTTCAGGCCACTACGAGCAGTACTTC. Amino acid sequence: CASSRRSGHYEQYF. The chain joins TRBV6-1 to TRBJ2-7; D remains ambiguous. Between the trimmed V and J ends, which lost 6 bases and 3 bases, there was a span of 15 bases. The CDR3 consists of 14 residues. CDR1 MNHNS and CDR2 SASEGT come from the germline V gene.